Below, 2 T cell receptor beta chains from the same sample are listed, as sequenced in a study of shared clonotypes between healthy human individuals. Method: immunoSEQ multiplex PCR; TCRdb's copy keeps in-frame clones and lacks some. Of some 2,500,000 clones listed, 80% to 95% are singletons. The sample was naive CD4+ T cells from PBMCs. Regarding subset: CD45RA+ positively selected. The receptors were gathered from a man between 18 and 35 years old in good health. Some clones in this sample may be carry-over from other donors' samples.

This chain uses TRBV23-1 with TRBJ1-1; a weak D match, TRBD1 (5 bases). TRBV23-1 is treated as an ORF (open reading frame) with a function not yet certain. This CDR3 comprises 17 residues. The V end was cut by 0 bases, the J end by 3 bases, with 17 bases between. The CDR3 is CASSQSPGTPVHTEAFF. In DNA form, the CDR3 reads TGCGCCAGCAGTCAATCCCCCGGGACCCCTGTCCACACTGAAGCTTTCTTT.

The V gene is TRBV5-1, the J gene TRBJ2-5, with TRBD2 as a possible D gene (5 bases). Germline CDR1 and CDR2: SGHRS and YFSETQ. CDR3 size: 15 residues. The V and J ends lost 0 bases and 3 bases respectively, with 12 bases between them. In DNA form, the CDR3 reads TGCGCCAGCAGCTTGGGACCCCAGAGGGAAGAGACCCAGTACTTC. Translating it yields CASSLGPQREETQYF.